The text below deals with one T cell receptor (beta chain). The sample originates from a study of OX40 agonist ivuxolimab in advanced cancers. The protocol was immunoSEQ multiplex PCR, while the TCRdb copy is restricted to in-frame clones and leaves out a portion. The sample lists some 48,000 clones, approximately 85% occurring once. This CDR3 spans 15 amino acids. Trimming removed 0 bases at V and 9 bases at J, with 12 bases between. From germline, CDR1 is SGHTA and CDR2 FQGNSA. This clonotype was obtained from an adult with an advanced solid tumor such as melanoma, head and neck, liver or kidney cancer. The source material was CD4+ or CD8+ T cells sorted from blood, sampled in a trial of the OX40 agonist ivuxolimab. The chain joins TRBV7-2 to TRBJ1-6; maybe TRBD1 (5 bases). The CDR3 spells CASSLASSGSSPLHF. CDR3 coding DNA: TGTGCCAGCAGCTTAGCGAGTTCAGGGAGTTCACCCCTCCACTTT.